Listed below are T cell receptor beta chains from one sample, sequenced in a study of T cell responses to AZD1222 COVID-19 vaccine. The table came from immunoSEQ multiplex PCR; TCRdb's copy has only in-frame clones and leaves some out. The repertoire holds approximately 120,000 clones, with about 87% as singletons. This specimen was peripheral blood, taken on day 0 of AZD1222 vaccination. These receptors were collected from an adult in good health. CDR3s include the opening cysteine and the closing phenylalanine or tryptophan. The order of the fields is clone size, V gene, J gene, CDR3 length, D gene, CDR3 DNA, CDR3 protein. A D gene is named only where the DNA matches it firmly. Expanded clones are given a class, and other clones once, few, many or no size at all.

size: -; V: TRBV7-7; J: TRBJ2-5; length: 15; D: TRBD2; DNA: TGTGCTAGCAGTCTTTATAGCGGGATTGACGAGACCCAGTACTTC; CDR3: CASSLYSGIDETQYF
size: once; V: TRBV9; J: TRBJ1-3; length: 18; D: TRBD1; DNA: TGTGCCAGCAGCACCCCTCTTACAGGGGGCTCATCTGGAAACACCATATATTTT; CDR3: CASSTPLTGGSSGNTIYF
size: -; V: TRBV7-3; J: TRBJ2-7; length: 13; D: -; DNA: TGTGCCAGCAGCTTAACGGCCGGTTACGAGCAGTACTTC; CDR3: CASSLTAGYEQYF
size: -; V: TRBV6-1; J: TRBJ1-1; length: 13; D: TRBD1; DNA: TGTGCCAGCAGCCAACAGGGGGCTACTGAAGCTTTCTTT; CDR3: CASSQQGATEAFF
size: -; V: TRBV28; J: TRBJ2-1; length: 16; D: TRBD2; DNA: TGTGCCAGCAGCCCCCCTCTAGCGGGATCCTACAATGAGCAGTTCTTC; CDR3: CASSPPLAGSYNEQFF
size: -; V: TRBV28; J: TRBJ2-2; length: 14; D: TRBD1; DNA: TGTGCCACAGGGGGAAGGGGAGACACCGGGGAGCTGTTTTTT; CDR3: CATGGRGDTGELFF
size: -; V: TRBV6-5; J: TRBJ2-6; length: 11; D: -; DNA: TGTGCCAGCAGTATATTGGGAGTCCTGACTTTC; CDR3: CASSILGVLTF
size: -; V: TRBV9; J: TRBJ2-1; length: 16; D: TRBD2; DNA: TGTGCCAGCAGCCTCCCGGGGCTAGCGGGCTACAATGAGCAGTTCTTC; CDR3: CASSLPGLAGYNEQFF
size: -; V: TRBV29-1; J: TRBJ2-5; length: 13; D: -; DNA: TGCAGCGTAGCCGGGACACTCCAAGAGACCCAGTACTTC; CDR3: CSVAGTLQETQYF
size: -; V: TRBV2; J: TRBJ1-5; length: 15; D: TRBD1; DNA: TGTGCCAGCAGGGGACAGCCGATTAGCAATCAGCCCCAGCATTTT; CDR3: CASRGQPISNQPQHF
size: -; V: TRBV19; J: TRBJ1-5; length: 17; D: -; DNA: TGTGCCAGTAGTATAGATTTGGGGGTGGGGAGCAATCAGCCCCAGCATTTT; CDR3: CASSIDLGVGSNQPQHF
size: -; V: TRBV5-4; J: TRBJ2-5; length: 13; D: TRBD2; DNA: TGTGCCAGCAGCATAGCGGGGGCAGAGACCCAGTACTTC; CDR3: CASSIAGAETQYF
size: -; V: TRBV19; J: TRBJ2-5; length: 14; D: -; DNA: TGTGCCAGTAGTCCCGGCCAGAATAGAGAGACCCAGTACTTC; CDR3: CASSPGQNRETQYF
size: -; V: TRBV11-2; J: TRBJ2-7; length: 13; D: -; DNA: TGTGCCAGCAGCTCTCGGCCTTCCTACGAGCAGTACTTC; CDR3: CASSSRPSYEQYF
size: -; V: TRBV25-1; J: TRBJ1-6; length: 14; D: -; DNA: TGTGCCAGCAAGGAAAGTATCTATAATTCACCCCTCCACTTT; CDR3: CASKESIYNSPLHF
size: few; V: TRBV29-1; J: TRBJ2-2; length: 11; D: TRBD1; DNA: TGCAGCGTAGGGACAGGGGTGGAGCTGTTTTTT; CDR3: CSVGTGVELFF
size: -; V: TRBV5-1; J: TRBJ2-3; length: 14; D: TRBD1; DNA: TGCGCCAGCAGCGGATGGACAGGAGAGGATACGCAGTATTTT; CDR3: CASSGWTGEDTQYF
size: -; V: TRBV7-2; J: TRBJ1-6; length: 15; D: -; DNA: TGTGCCAGCAGCTCCAGGGGATTCGGGGGTTCACCCCTCCACTTT; CDR3: CASSSRGFGGSPLHF
size: few; V: TRBV19; J: TRBJ1-2; length: 14; D: TRBD1; DNA: TGTGCCAGTCACGGGACAGGGGGAAACTATGGCTACACCTTC; CDR3: CASHGTGGNYGYTF
size: -; V: TRBV6-5; J: TRBJ1-2; length: 14; D: TRBD1; DNA: TGTGCCAGCAGTCCGACAGGGGATAACTATGGCTACACCTTC; CDR3: CASSPTGDNYGYTF
size: few; V: TRBV28; J: TRBJ1-6; length: 12; D: -; DNA: TGTGCCAGCAGTTTAGTTGATTCACCCCTCCACTTT; CDR3: CASSLVDSPLHF
size: -; V: TRBV9; J: TRBJ2-5; length: 14; D: -; DNA: TGTGCCAGCAGCGTGGGACGGGGCCAAGAGACCCAGTACTTC; CDR3: CASSVGRGQETQYF
size: once; V: TRBV9; J: TRBJ1-1; length: 15; D: -; DNA: TGTGCCAGCAGCGCAACTCCGACAACGAACACTGAAGCTTTCTTT; CDR3: CASSATPTTNTEAFF
size: -; V: TRBV9; J: TRBJ1-1; length: 16; D: TRBD1; DNA: TGTGCCAGCAGCGTGGGGACAGACCTAATGAACACTGAAGCTTTCTTT; CDR3: CASSVGTDLMNTEAFF
size: -; V: TRBV7-2; J: TRBJ1-6; length: 15; D: -; DNA: TGTGCCAGCAGCATTAGCTCACAGGGTGATTCACCCCTCCACTTT; CDR3: CASSISSQGDSPLHF
size: -; V: TRBV6-1; J: TRBJ2-1; length: 18; D: TRBD1; DNA: TGTGCCAGCAGTGAAGCGCGGGACAGGGGGTACGGGGGCAATGAGCAGTTCTTC; CDR3: CASSEARDRGYGGNEQFF
size: -; V: TRBV10-2; J: TRBJ2-1; length: 15; D: -; DNA: TGCGCCAGCAGTGACTGGCTAGCGTTCGACAATGAGCAGTTCTTC; CDR3: CASSDWLAFDNEQFF
size: -; V: TRBV7-9; J: TRBJ1-5; length: 12; D: -; DNA: TGTGCCAGCAGCGACAGCAATCAGCCCCAGCATTTT; CDR3: CASSDSNQPQHF
size: -; V: TRBV10-3; J: TRBJ2-3; length: 13; D: -; DNA: TGTGCCATCATGGGGGATAGCACAGATACGCAGTATTTT; CDR3: CAIMGDSTDTQYF
size: -; V: TRBV28; J: TRBJ1-3; length: 13; D: -; DNA: TGTGCCAGCCTTGGGCATTTAGGAAACACCATATATTTT; CDR3: CASLGHLGNTIYF
size: -; V: TRBV3-1/TRBV3-2; J: TRBJ1-2; length: 13; D: -; DNA: TGTGCCAGCAGCCAAGATGGGGTTAATGGCTACACCTTC; CDR3: CASSQDGVNGYTF
size: -; V: TRBV6-5; J: TRBJ1-2; length: 11; D: -; DNA: TGTGCCAGCGAGGGCAGCTATGGCTACACCTTC; CDR3: CASEGSYGYTF
size: once; V: TRBV11-2; J: TRBJ1-1; length: 15; D: -; DNA: TGTGCCAGCAGCTTAGATGGGGAGAGTGGGGCTGAAGCTTTCTTT; CDR3: CASSLDGESGAEAFF
size: -; V: TRBV19; J: TRBJ2-1; length: 15; D: TRBD1; DNA: TGTGCCAGTAGGAGGACAGGGGAATCCTACAATGAGCAGTTCTTC; CDR3: CASRRTGESYNEQFF
size: -; V: TRBV2; J: TRBJ1-4; length: 13; D: -; DNA: TGTGCCAGCAAACTCCCAGCGGGGGAAAAACTGTTTTTT; CDR3: CASKLPAGEKLFF
size: -; V: TRBV6-1; J: TRBJ1-2; length: 16; D: -; DNA: TGTGCCAGCAGTGACCCCTCGAGGGGCGGAGGTTATGGCTACACCTTC; CDR3: CASSDPSRGGGYGYTF
size: -; V: TRBV4-2; J: TRBJ1-5; length: 16; D: TRBD1; DNA: TGTGCCAGCAGCCAAGATCCAGGGGGCTCGCATCAGCCCCAGCATTTT; CDR3: CASSQDPGGSHQPQHF